This record covers a single T cell receptor beta chain. The antigen is unknown. The ends lost 5 bases at V and 5 bases at J; junction bases unmatched: 8. The length of the CDR3 is 15 residues. The germline CDR1 and CDR2 sequences are MNHEY and SMNVEV (reference sequence). The PCR ran on 60 Vbeta and 13 Jbeta primers. Measured with immunoSEQ multiplex PCR; TCRdb has only the in-frame clones, and not every one. The table includes about 140,000 clones, approximately 80% detected once. The data are from a study of cytomegalovirus exposure and HLA in healthy donors. Points from the study as a whole: TCR beta sequences numbering under 20,000 were associated with HLA alleles at 0.05 false discovery rate in a later analysis. It was confirmed in vitro that a few of the CMV-associated chains were specific for CMV antigens. The authors enumerated 150 to 200 TCR beta chains as linked to cytomegalovirus. Analyses of presence/absence relied on an assumption of roughly uniform sequencing depth across donors.

The sequence came from a woman aged 40 to 49 in good health and CMV-seronegative. J is TRBJ1-5 and V is TRBV27; 8 nucleotides agree with TRBD1. Sample: PBMCs. The CDR3 loop reads CASSPSDRVDQPQHF. In nucleotides, the CDR3 is TGTGCCAGCAGTCCCTCGGACAGGGTGGATCAGCCCCAGCATTTT.